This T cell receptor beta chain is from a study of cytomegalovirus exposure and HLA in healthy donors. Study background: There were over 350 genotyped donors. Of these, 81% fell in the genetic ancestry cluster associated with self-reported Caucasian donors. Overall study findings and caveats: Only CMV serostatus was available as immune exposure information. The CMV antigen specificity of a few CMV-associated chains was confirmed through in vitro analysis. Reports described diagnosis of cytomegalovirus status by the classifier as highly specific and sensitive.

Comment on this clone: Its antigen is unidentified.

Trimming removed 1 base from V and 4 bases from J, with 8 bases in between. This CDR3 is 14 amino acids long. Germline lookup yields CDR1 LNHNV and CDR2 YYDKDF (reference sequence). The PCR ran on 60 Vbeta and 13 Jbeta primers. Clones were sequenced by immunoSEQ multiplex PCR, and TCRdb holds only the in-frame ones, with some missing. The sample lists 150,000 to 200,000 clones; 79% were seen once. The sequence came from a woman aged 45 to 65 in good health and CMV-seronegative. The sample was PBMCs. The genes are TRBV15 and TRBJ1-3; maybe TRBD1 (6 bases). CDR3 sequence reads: CATSRVGTGNTIYF. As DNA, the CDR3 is TGTGCCACCAGCAGAGTGGGGACAGGAAACACCATATATTTT.